One and the same sample provided the 5 T cell receptor beta chains below, sequenced in a study of early T cells in non-severe SARS-CoV-2 infection. MiXCR was run by TCRdb on the 5' RACE reads, yielding one entry per CDR3 protein. The sample consists of more than 45,000 distinct CDR3 sequences, approximately 5.7% of them appearing once. The sequenced sample was whole blood, obtained at baseline. These TCRs come from an adult who was a healthcare worker with PCR-confirmed SARS-CoV-2 infection or an uninfected control (not recorded which).

This clonotype has at least ten counts. This chain connects TRBV28 to TRBJ2-3; D is ambiguous. V lost 3 bases to trimming and J lost 2 bases, with 18 bases between them. This CDR3 is 17 amino acids long. The germline gives CDR1 MDHEN, CDR2 SYDVKM. The DNA of the CDR3 is TGTGCCAGCAGTTTCTCGGTGGGCCTTACCGCCACAGATACGCAGTATTTT. This gives the protein CASSFSVGLTATDTQYF.

This clonotype was found a few times. The chain uses TRBV28 and TRBJ2-3, with TRBD2 identical over 12 bases. The CDR3 is made up of 17 amino acids. V shed 5 bases, J shed 6 bases, and the junction held 12 bases outside the gene matches. Germline V gene data show CDR1 as MDHEN and CDR2 as SYDVKM. CDR3 DNA: TGTGCCAGCAGTCCGGGGACTAGCGGGCTGACCGGGGATACGCAGTATTTT. Translation: CASSPGTSGLTGDTQYF.

The rearrangement uses TRBV7-8 and TRBJ2-1; D uncertain. There are 15 residues in the CDR3. The V end lost 0 bases, the J end lost 3 bases, and 9 bases lay between the germline ends. Germline V CDR1 and CDR2: SGHVS, FQNEAQ. The CDR3 region is CASSLAVKIYNEQFF. CDR3 coding DNA: TGTGCCAGCAGCTTAGCGGTAAAAATCTACAATGAGCAGTTCTTC.

This clonotype has at least ten counts. J is TRBJ2-2 and V is TRBV20-1, with 8 bases aligning to TRBD2. Trimming cost V 1 base and J 1 base; bases outside gene matches: 2. Germline CDR1 is DFQATT and CDR2 is SNEGSKA (reference sequence). This CDR3 is built from 15 residues. The CDR3 loop is CSARVTSGNTGELFF. CDR3 nucleotides: TGCAGTGCTAGAGTAACTAGCGGGAACACCGGGGAGCTGTTTTTT.

The rearrangement links TRBV12-3 or TRBV12-4 to TRBJ2-5; 7 bases map to TRBD1. The CDR3 spans 13 residues. J lost 4 bases, V lost 6 bases, and 5 bases had no gene match. CDR3 DNA: TGTGCCAGCAGGGGCGACAGGGCAGAGACCCAGTACTTC. Its protein is CASRGDRAETQYF.